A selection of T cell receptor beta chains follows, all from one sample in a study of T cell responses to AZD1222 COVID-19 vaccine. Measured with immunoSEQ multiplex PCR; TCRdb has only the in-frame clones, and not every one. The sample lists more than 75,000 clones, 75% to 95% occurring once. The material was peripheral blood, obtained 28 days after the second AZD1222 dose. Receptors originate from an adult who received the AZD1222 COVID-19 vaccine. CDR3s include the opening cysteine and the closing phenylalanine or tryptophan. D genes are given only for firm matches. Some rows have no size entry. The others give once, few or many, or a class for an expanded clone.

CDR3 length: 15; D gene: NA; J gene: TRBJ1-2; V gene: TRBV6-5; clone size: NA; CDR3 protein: CASSSPWGSFYGYTF; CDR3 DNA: TGTGCCAGCAGTTCCCCATGGGGATCCTTCTATGGCTACACCTTC
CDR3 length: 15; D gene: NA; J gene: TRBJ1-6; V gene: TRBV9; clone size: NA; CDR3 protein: CASSVVGTPYLGLHF; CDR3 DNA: TGTGCCAGCAGCGTAGTGGGGACCCCCTATCTTGGCCTCCACTTT
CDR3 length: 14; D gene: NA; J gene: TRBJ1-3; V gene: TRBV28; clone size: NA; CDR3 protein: CASSLWGSGNTIYF; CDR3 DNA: TGTGCCAGCAGTTTATGGGGATCTGGAAACACCATATATTTT
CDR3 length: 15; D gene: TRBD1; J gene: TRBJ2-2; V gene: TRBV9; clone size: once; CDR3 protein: CASSVQGANTGELFF; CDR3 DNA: TGTGCCAGCAGCGTACAGGGGGCGAACACCGGGGAGCTGTTTTTT
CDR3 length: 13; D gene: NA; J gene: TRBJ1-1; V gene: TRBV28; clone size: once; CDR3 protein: CASRSRVNTEAFF; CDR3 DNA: TGTGCCAGCAGGTCCAGAGTGAACACTGAAGCTTTCTTT
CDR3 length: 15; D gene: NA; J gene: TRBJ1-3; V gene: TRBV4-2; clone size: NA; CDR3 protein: CASSQDRLSRNTIYF; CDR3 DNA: TGTGCCAGCAGCCAAGATAGGCTGTCGAGAAACACCATATATTTT
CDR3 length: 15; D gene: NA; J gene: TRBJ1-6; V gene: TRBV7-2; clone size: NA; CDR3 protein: CASSPRAFYNSPLHF; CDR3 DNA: TGTGCCAGCAGCCCACGGGCCTTCTATAATTCACCCCTCCACTTT
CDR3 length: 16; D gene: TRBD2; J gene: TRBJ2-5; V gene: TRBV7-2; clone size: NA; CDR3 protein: CASSLRAGGLQETQYF; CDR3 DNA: TGTGCCAGCAGCTTAAGAGCGGGGGGCCTCCAAGAGACCCAGTACTTC
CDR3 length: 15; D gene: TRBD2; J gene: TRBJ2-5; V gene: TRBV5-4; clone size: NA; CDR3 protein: CASSFVAGGPGTQYF; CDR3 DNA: TGTGCCAGCAGCTTCGTGGCGGGGGGGCCGGGGACCCAGTACTTC
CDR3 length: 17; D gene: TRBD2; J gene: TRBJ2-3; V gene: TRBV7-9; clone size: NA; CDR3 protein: CASSLVYVAGGPDTQYF; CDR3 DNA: TGTGCCAGCAGCTTAGTATATGTAGCGGGGGGGCCGGATACGCAGTATTTT
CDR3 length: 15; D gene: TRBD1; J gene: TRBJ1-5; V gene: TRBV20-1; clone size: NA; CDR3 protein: CSASDRAGGNQPQHF; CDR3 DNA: TGCAGTGCTAGTGACAGGGCTGGGGGCAATCAGCCCCAGCATTTT
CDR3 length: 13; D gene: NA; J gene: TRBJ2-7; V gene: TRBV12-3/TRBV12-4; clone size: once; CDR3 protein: CASSRGTVREQYF; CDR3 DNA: TGTGCCAGCAGCCGTGGGACGGTTCGGGAGCAGTACTTC
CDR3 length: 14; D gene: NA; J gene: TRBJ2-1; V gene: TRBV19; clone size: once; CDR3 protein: CASSDYRVRHEQFF; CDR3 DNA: TGTGCCAGTAGTGATTACAGGGTTCGGCATGAGCAGTTCTTC
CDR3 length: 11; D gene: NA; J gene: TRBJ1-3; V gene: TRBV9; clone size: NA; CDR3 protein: CASSSSNTIYF; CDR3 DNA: TGTGCCAGCAGCTCTAGTAACACCATATATTTT
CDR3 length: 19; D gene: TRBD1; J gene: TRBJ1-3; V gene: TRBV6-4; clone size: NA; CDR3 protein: CASSDSGGRSADRGNTIYF; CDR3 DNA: TGTGCCAGCAGTGACTCGGGTGGGAGATCGGCGGACAGGGGGAACACCATATATTTT
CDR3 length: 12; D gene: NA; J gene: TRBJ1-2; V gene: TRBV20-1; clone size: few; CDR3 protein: CSASGHLYGYTF; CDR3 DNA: TGCAGTGCTAGTGGACATCTCTATGGCTACACCTTC
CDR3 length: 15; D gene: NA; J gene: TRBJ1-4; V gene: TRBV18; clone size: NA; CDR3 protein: CASSPPLRRNEKLFF; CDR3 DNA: TGTGCCAGCTCACCCCCCCTTCGGCGTAATGAAAAACTGTTTTTT